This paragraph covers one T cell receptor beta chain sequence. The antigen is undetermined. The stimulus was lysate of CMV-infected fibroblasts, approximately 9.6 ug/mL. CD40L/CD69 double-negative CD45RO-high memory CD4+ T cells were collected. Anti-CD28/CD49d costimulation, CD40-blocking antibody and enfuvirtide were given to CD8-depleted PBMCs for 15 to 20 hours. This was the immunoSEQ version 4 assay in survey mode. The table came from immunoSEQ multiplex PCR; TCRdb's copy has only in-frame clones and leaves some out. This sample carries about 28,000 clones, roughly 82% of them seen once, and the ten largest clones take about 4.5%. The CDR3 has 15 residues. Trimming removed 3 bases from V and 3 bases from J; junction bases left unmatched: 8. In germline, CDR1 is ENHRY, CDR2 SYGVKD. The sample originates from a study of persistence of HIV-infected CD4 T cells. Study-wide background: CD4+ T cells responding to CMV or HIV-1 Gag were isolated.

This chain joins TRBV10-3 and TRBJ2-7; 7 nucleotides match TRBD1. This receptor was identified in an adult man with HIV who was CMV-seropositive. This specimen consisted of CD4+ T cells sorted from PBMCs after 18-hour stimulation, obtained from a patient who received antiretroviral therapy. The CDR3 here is CAISDDRDKSYEQYF. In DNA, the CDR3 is TGTGCCATCAGTGACGACAGGGACAAGAGCTACGAGCAGTACTTC.